The present T cell receptor beta chain was sequenced within a study of cytomegalovirus exposure and HLA in healthy donors. Overall study results and limits: A missense variant in DCLRE1C was later tied to TCR beta V- and J-gene trimming. Earlier analysis found most TCR beta V segments productive about 90% or about 30% of the time. Evidence from a later analysis indicated that most CMV-associated TCR beta chains looked HLA-restricted.

With regard to this clone: Its antigen is currently unknown.

Amplification used 60 Vbeta primers and 13 Jbeta primers. Clones were read by immunoSEQ multiplex PCR, and TCRdb kept only the in-frame ones, dropping some. Here the sample spans some 78,000 clones, 65% to 75% being singletons. Germline assignment: CDR1 MNHEY and CDR2 SVGAGI. The CDR3 is 15 residues long. V was shortened by 7 bases and J by 2 bases, with 17 bases between the two germline ends. This TCR came from a man aged 35-49 years in good health and CMV-seropositive. Material: PBMCs. V usage is TRBV6-5 and J usage is TRBJ2-5; D is perhaps TRBD2 (6 bases). The CDR3 region has the DNA TGTGCCAGCACCTTCGGGACTCGAGGGCAAGAGACCCAGTACTTC. Its translation is CASTFGTRGQETQYF.